The text below deals with one T cell receptor (beta chain). Its cognate antigen is unknown. The data were taken from a study of blood T cells in healthy people across ages. Background on the study: When template switching was applied, about one barcoded beta molecule was captured per two T cells.

For the second PCR, which ran for about 7 to 12 cycles, a sample-barcoded 5' primer and a J-beta primer mix were used. TCRdb used MiXCR to reprocess the 5' RACE reads, holding one entry per CDR3 protein. The sample gives 1,500,000 or so distinct CDR3 sequences, approximately 63% of which show up once; about 6.3% is in the top ten. CDR3 length equals 16 residues. Per germline, CDR1 SGHDN and CDR2 FVKESK. Study-level points and caveats: As naive T cell percentage varied, TCR beta diversity correlated strongly with it. Donors of long life had a larger count of naive CD4+ cells and greater diversity than aged donors.

This clonotype originated in a man between 18 and 35 years old in good health. The J gene is TRBJ2-4, the V gene TRBV14, with 8 bases aligning to TRBD2. Judging by the DNA end, TRBJ2-7 fits better; the J call may be wrong. Input material: blood. Here the CDR3 reads CASSQDGSGSLYEQYF. The DNA for the CDR3 is TGTGCCAGCAGCCAAGATGGGAGCGGGAGTTTGTACGAGCAGTACTTC.